This TCR beta chain originates from a study of T cell changes during pregnancy in multiple sclerosis. CDR1 and CDR2 from the germline V gene are MDHEN and SYDVKM. Germline trimming cut 5 bases from V and 5 bases from J; bases unmatched to any gene: 8. The CDR3 loop spans 15 amino acids. Produced via immunoSEQ multiplex PCR; TCRdb's table is partial and in-frame only. Of tens of thousands of clones in the sample, roughly 89% were seen once. V and J are TRBV28 and TRBJ2-2, with 7 bases fitting TRBD1. The sequence derives from a female donor in good health, enrolled as a control in a pregnancy study. The sample here was peripheral blood, taken after pregnancy. The CDR3: CASSTRDRITGELFF. The CDR3 DNA reads as TGTGCCAGCAGTACCCGGGACAGAATTACCGGGGAGCTGTTTTTT.